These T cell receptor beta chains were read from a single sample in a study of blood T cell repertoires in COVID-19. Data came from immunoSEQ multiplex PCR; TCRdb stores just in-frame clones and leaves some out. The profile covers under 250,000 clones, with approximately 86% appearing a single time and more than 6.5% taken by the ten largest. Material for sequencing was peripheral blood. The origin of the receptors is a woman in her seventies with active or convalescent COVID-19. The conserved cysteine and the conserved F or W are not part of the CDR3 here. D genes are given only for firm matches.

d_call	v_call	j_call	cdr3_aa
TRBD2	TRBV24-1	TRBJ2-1	ATSDLRTRGFTEQF
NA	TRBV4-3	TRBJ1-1	ASSLTNDNTEAF
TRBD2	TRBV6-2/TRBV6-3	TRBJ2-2	ASSYWSGGAGELF
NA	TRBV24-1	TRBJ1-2	ATSGAAGTGDNYGYT
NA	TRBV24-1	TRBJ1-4	ATSHPRGGVEKLF
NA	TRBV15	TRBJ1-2	ATSRHARQGSGYT
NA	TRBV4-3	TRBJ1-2	ASSQDPGYGYT
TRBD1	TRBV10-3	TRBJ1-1	AIRPRTGDTEAF
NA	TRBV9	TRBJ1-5	ASSVEEGQPQH
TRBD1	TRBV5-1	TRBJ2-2	ASSLPGQGIGELF
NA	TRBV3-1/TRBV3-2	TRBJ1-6	ASSQDIGSSYNSPLH
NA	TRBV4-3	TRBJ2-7	ASSQRLDRNEQY
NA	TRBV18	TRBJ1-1	ASSQQGSMNTEAF
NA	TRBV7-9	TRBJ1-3	ASSLGQGNGNTIY
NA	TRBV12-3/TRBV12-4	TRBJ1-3	ASRTGFNTIY
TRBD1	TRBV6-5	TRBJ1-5	ASSLLQGVGQPQH
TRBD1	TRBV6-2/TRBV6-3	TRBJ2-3	ASSDGQATDTQY